The 6 T cell receptor beta chains listed next were all sequenced from one sample in a study of shared clonotypes between healthy human individuals. Libraries were prepared by immunoSEQ multiplex PCR; TCRdb keeps only in-frame clonotypes and omits some of them. Of 1.4 million or so clones in the sample, about 98.5% were seen once. Sequencing was performed on naive CD4+ T cells sorted from blood. Subset defined: CD45RA+ positively selected. The receptors stem from a man aged 25 to 40 in good health.

The table lists this clone with a count of one. The chain couples TRBV19 to TRBJ2-3; TRBD2 matches at 14 bases. The J segment lost 3 bases and the V segment lost 9 bases, leaving 2 bases of the junction unmatched. The germline CDR1 and CDR2 sequences are LNHDA and SQIVND (reference sequence). CDR3 length: 14 amino acids. DNA of the CDR3: TGTGCCAGCCGGACTAGCGGGGGGACAGATACGCAGTATTTT. Protein product: CASRTSGGTDTQYF.

This clone has only one observation. The V gene is TRBV14, the J gene TRBJ1-1; D uncertain. The V end was cut by 0 bases, the J end by 5 bases, with 10 bases between. The CDR3 is made up of 14 amino acids. Germline V gene lookup returns CDR1 SGHDN and CDR2 FVKESK. CDR3 sequence: CASSQDSVGTEAFF. The DNA of the CDR3 is TGTGCCAGCAGCCAAGACAGTGTCGGGACTGAAGCTTTCTTT.

The chain links TRBV27 to TRBJ2-5; D is unclear. The CDR3 consists of 14 residues. Per the germline V gene, CDR1 is MNHEY and CDR2 is SMNVEV (reference sequence). Between the trimmed V and J ends, which lost 3 bases and 1 base, there was a span of 9 bases. CDR3 in amino acids: CASSFGHLQETQYF. The CDR3 nucleotides read TGTGCCAGCAGTTTCGGTCATCTCCAAGAGACCCAGTACTTC.

The genes are TRBV27 and TRBJ2-1; 7 bases map to TRBD1. This CDR3 comprises 15 residues. In germline, CDR1 is MNHEY, CDR2 SMNVEV (reference sequence). V lost 0 bases to trimming and J lost 6 bases; unmatched junction nucleotides: 5. CDR3 region: CASSLSGGLGNEQFF. The CDR3 coding sequence is TGTGCCAGCAGTTTATCAGGGGGCCTCGGCAATGAGCAGTTCTTC.

This clone appeared once. The V and J genes are TRBV19 and TRBJ2-7, with no clear D. V dropped 5 bases and J dropped 6 bases, with 17 bases sitting between them. The CDR3 extends over 14 amino acids. CDR1 is LNHDA and CDR2 is SQIVND in the germline V gene (reference sequence). The CDR3 DNA reads TGTGCCAGTAGTCCCCGGGTGACCTTTTTCGAGCAGTACTTC. It is translated as CASSPRVTFFEQYF.

As concerns this clone: Other DNA sequences in the same sample also yield this CDR3. V gene TRBV28 combines with J gene TRBJ2-7; D is ambiguous. Germline assignment: CDR1 MDHEN and CDR2 SYDVKM. The CDR3 length is 11 residues. V was cut by 6 bases and J by 7 bases, with 10 bases left in between. CDR3: CASSSLGEQYF. The CDR3 DNA sequence: TGTGCCAGCAGCTCTTTGGGGGAGCAGTACTTC.